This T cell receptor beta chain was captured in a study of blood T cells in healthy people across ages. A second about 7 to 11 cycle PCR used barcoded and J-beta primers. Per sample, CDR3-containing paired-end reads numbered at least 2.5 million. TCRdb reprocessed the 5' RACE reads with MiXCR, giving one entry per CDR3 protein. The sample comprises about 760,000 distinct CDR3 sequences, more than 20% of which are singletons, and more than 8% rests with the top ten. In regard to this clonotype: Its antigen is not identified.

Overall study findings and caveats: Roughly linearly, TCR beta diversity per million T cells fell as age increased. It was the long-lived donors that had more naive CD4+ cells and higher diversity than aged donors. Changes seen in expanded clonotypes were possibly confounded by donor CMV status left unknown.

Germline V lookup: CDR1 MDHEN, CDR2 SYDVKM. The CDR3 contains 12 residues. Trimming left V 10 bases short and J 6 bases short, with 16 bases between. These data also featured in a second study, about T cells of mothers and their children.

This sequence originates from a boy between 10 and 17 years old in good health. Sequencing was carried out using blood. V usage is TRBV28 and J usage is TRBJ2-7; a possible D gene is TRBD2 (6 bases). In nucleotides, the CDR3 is TGTGCCACGATTATACCGGGACTCGAGCAGTACTTC. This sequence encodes CATIIPGLEQYF.